Presented here are 16 T cell receptor beta chains from one specimen sequenced in a study of T cell changes during pregnancy in multiple sclerosis. Some clones are missing from TCRdb's copy, which holds only in-frame ones; the method was immunoSEQ multiplex PCR. This table holds 85,000 to 90,000 clones, more than 85% found once. The specimen was peripheral blood, collected in the first trimester of pregnancy. Receptors were obtained from a female donor in good health, enrolled as a control in a pregnancy study.

J is TRBJ2-7 and V is TRBV7-9; the D gene is possibly TRBD1 (5 bases). Germline CDR1 reads SEHNR; CDR2 reads FQNEAQ (reference sequence). The CDR3 extends over 15 amino acids. Deletions cut 3 bases from V and 3 bases from J, with 15 bases between. CDR3 nucleotides: TGTGCCAGCAGCTTTACGGTAGGGGAAGACTACGAGCAGTACTTC. It translates to CASSFTVGEDYEQYF.

This sequence joins TRBV7-9 and TRBJ1-5; a possible D gene is TRBD1 (6 bases). Germline V gene sequence: CDR1 SEHNR, CDR2 FQNEAQ (reference sequence). The V end lost 4 bases, the J end lost 2 bases, and 9 bases lay between the germline ends. CDR3 size: 14 residues. Here the CDR3 reads CASSSSGGNQPQHF. CDR3 nucleotides: TGTGCCAGCAGCTCCTCAGGGGGCAATCAGCCCCAGCATTTT.

The chain couples TRBV4-2 to TRBJ2-7, with D uncertain. The germline gives CDR1 LGHNA, CDR2 YNFKEQ. V lost 0 bases, J lost 2 bases, and 8 bases lay in between. CDR3 length equals 14 residues. CDR3 in DNA: TGTGCCAGCAGCCAAGACGCAAACACCTACGAGCAGTACTTC. It specifies CASSQDANTYEQYF.

This rearrangement joins TRBV7-9 to TRBJ1-1; 10 nucleotides align to TRBD1. The CDR3 runs to 16 residues. The V gene's germline CDR1 is SEHNR and CDR2 FQNEAQ (reference sequence). The J segment lost 1 base and the V segment lost 0 bases, leaving 2 bases of the junction unmatched. CDR3 nucleotide sequence: TGTGCCAGCAGCTTAGCAAGACAGGGGGCGAACACTGAAGCTTTCTTT. This sequence encodes CASSLARQGANTEAFF.

This chain links TRBV4-3 with TRBJ2-3; 13 positions match TRBD2. This CDR3 contains 17 residues. The V and J ends lost 6 bases and 6 bases, in that order; junction bases with no gene match: 12. Germline V gene data show CDR1 as LGHNA and CDR2 as YSLEER. The CDR3 reads CASRLGRTSGSGDTQYF. The CDR3 DNA is TGCGCCAGCAGACTCGGAAGGACTAGCGGGAGCGGGGATACGCAGTATTTT.

The chain employs TRBV11-2 and TRBJ2-7; 7 bases fit TRBD2. The J segment lost 7 bases and the V segment lost 4 bases, leaving 19 bases of the junction unmatched. The CDR3 runs to 17 residues. CDR1 and CDR2 (germline): SGHAT, FQNNGV. CDR3 residues: CASSSLGGSNLVDEQYF. As DNA, the CDR3 is TGTGCCAGCAGCTCCCTGGGAGGGTCCAACTTGGTGGATGAGCAGTACTTC.

The J gene is TRBJ2-7, the V gene TRBV6-1; D unclear. Trimming shortened V by 4 bases and J by 4 bases, and 17 bases separated the two germline ends. This CDR3 spans 15 amino acids. Germline assignment: CDR1 MNHNS and CDR2 SASEGT. The CDR3 loop reads CASSGLGLGEYEQYF. DNA for the CDR3: TGTGCCAGCAGTGGCCTGGGTCTGGGCGAATACGAGCAGTACTTC.

For the CDR3, the DNA is TGTGCCAGCAGCAAGAAGGGAGGAGACACTGAAGCTTTCTTT. Its translation: CASSKKGGDTEAFF. This rearrangement joins TRBV21-1 to TRBJ1-1. TRBV21-1 is an annotated pseudogene. This CDR3 spans 14 amino acids.

The chain recombines TRBV6-1 with TRBJ1-3; tentatively, D is TRBD1 (6 bases). Germline V gene lookup returns CDR1 MNHNS and CDR2 SASEGT. V dropped 9 bases and J dropped 2 bases, with 11 bases sitting between them. The CDR3 consists of 13 residues. The CDR3 region is CASGQGPGNTIYF. In DNA form, the CDR3 reads TGTGCCAGTGGGCAGGGGCCTGGAAACACCATATATTTT.

The CDR3 loop reads CASSQDRAQGQTGELFF. The DNA for the CDR3 is TGCGCCAGCAGCCAGGACCGGGCCCAGGGGCAAACCGGGGAGCTGTTTTTT. The chain recombines TRBV4-3 with TRBJ2-2; possible D gene TRBD1, 6 bases. This CDR3 region has 17 residues. Germline values: CDR1 LGHNA, CDR2 YSLEER. The V end was cut by 3 bases, the J end by 5 bases, with 19 bases between.

The rearrangement uses TRBV28 and TRBJ2-3, with TRBD2 identical over 8 bases. The germline V gene has CDR1 MDHEN and CDR2 SYDVKM. This CDR3 is built from 14 residues. The V and J ends lost 10 bases and 6 bases, in that order; junction bases with no gene match: 12. CDR3 nucleotide sequence: TGTGCCACGGCGAGCGGGGGCGGGTTCGATACGCAGTATTTT. This codes for CATASGGGFDTQYF.

The genes are TRBV27 and TRBJ1-5; 7 positions match TRBD1. The CDR3 is 18 amino acids. V was clipped by 3 bases and J by 7 bases; unmatched bases: 18. CDR1 and CDR2 (germline): MNHEY, SMNVEV (reference sequence). The chain's CDR3 is CASSLTGQARQGRQPQHF. For the CDR3, the DNA is TGTGCCAGCAGTTTGACCGGACAGGCCCGGCAGGGGAGGCAGCCCCAGCATTTT.

The chain couples TRBV7-2 to TRBJ2-2; the match to TRBD2 covers 8 bases. The CDR3 length is 17 residues. V was clipped by 1 base and J by 1 base; unmatched bases: 5. Germline V gene data show CDR1 as SGHTA and CDR2 as FQGNSA. CDR3 DNA: TGTGCCAGCAGCTTAGTTACTAGCGGCAGGAACACCGGGGAGCTGTTTTTT. Translating it yields CASSLVTSGRNTGELFF.

The chain couples TRBV5-1 to TRBJ2-3, with 9 nucleotides matching TRBD1. The CDR3 loop spans 15 amino acids. J lost 2 bases, V lost 3 bases, and 4 bases had no gene match. The V gene's germline CDR1 is SGHRS and CDR2 YFSETQ. The CDR3 nucleotides read TGCGCCAGCAGCTCCGGGACAGGGTTCACAGATACGCAGTATTTT. As protein: CASSSGTGFTDTQYF.

This chain connects TRBV13 to TRBJ2-7, with TRBD2 identical over 10 bases. Trimming took 1 base from V and 6 from J; bases not matched to a gene: 3. CDR1 is PRHDT, CDR2 FYEKMQ, per germline (reference sequence). This CDR3 contains 14 residues. Written as DNA, the CDR3 is TGTGCCAGCAGCTTAGTGGTAGCGGGGGGCGAGCAGTACTTC. Its translation is CASSLVVAGGEQYF.

The chain carries TRBV2 and TRBJ1-4; a weak D match, TRBD1 (6 bases). The length of the CDR3 is 16 residues. Deletions cut 4 bases from V and 5 bases from J, with 17 bases between. Per germline, CDR1 SNHLY and CDR2 FYNNEI. The CDR3 DNA sequence: TGTGCCAGCAGTGCTGGTCGGGGGGGCAGAAATGAAAAACTGTTTTTT. It codes for CASSAGRGGRNEKLFF.